The 20 T cell receptor beta chains listed next were all sequenced from one sample in a study of blood T cell repertoires in COVID-19. Produced via immunoSEQ multiplex PCR; TCRdb's table is partial and in-frame only. The data contain some 240,000 clones, over 80% of them singletons. The sample taken for sequencing was peripheral blood. These TCRs come from a woman aged 40 to 50 who had recovered from COVID-19.

About this clone: A junction boundary mismatches the germline segment, possibly from a read error. J is TRBJ1-2 and V is TRBV10-3, with 10 nucleotides matching TRBD1. Germline CDR1 ENHRY, CDR2 SYGVKD. The CDR3 is 17 amino acids. CDR3 in amino acids: CAINEGKVSGQGHGYTF. CDR3 DNA: TGTGCCATCAATGAGGGGAAGGTTTCGGGACAGGGGCATGGCTACACCTTC.

The chain has TRBV4-1 and TRBJ2-6; D might be TRBD2 (5 bases). V was shortened by 4 bases and J by 0 bases, with 10 bases between the two germline ends. CDR3 length: 16 residues. Germline values: CDR1 MGHRA, CDR2 YSYEKL. The CDR3 protein is CASSPRGLSGANVLTF. CDR3 DNA: TGCGCCAGCAGCCCTAGAGGACTCTCTGGGGCCAACGTCCTGACTTTC.

The rearrangement joins TRBV7-9 to TRBJ2-1; TRBD1 might be the D (7 bases). Germline V lookup: CDR1 SEHNR, CDR2 FQNEAQ (reference sequence). The ends were cut back, 2 bases at V and 4 bases at J, with 12 bases in the middle. The CDR3 spans 15 residues. The CDR3 loop reads CASSLTAGGYNEQFF. The DNA for the CDR3 is TGTGCCAGCAGCTTAACCGCAGGGGGGTACAATGAGCAGTTCTTC.

The V and J genes are TRBV6-5 and TRBJ1-1, with D possibly matching TRBD1 (6 bases). V was clipped by 4 bases and J by 0 bases, with 9 bases between them. The CDR3 covers 14 residues. Germline CDR1 and CDR2: MNHEY and SVGAGI. The CDR3 nucleotides read TGTGCCAGCAGTTCAGGACAGTTGAACACTGAAGCTTTCTTT. Protein product: CASSSGQLNTEAFF.

The J gene is TRBJ2-2, the V gene TRBV24-1; 13 bases are shared with TRBD2. V was clipped by 4 bases and J by 1 base; unmatched bases: 5. Germline V CDR1 and CDR2: KGHDR, SFDVKD. The CDR3 is made up of 18 amino acids. The CDR3 sequence: CATSDPRLAGGNTGELFF. In DNA, the CDR3 is TGTGCCACCAGTGACCCTAGACTAGCGGGGGGGAACACCGGGGAGCTGTTTTTT.

The chain couples TRBV5-1 to TRBJ1-2, with 9 bases identical to TRBD1. The V and J ends lost 2 bases and 1 base, in that order; junction bases with no gene match: 3. The CDR3 sequence is 15 residues long. Germline CDR1 SGHRS, CDR2 YFSETQ. CDR3 DNA sequence: TGCGCCAGCAGCTTCGGACAGGGGATTAACTATGGCTACACCTTC. This translates into CASSFGQGINYGYTF.

The gene calls are TRBV6-6 and TRBJ2-2, with 8 bases matching TRBD2. The CDR3 contains 16 residues. Germline V gene lookup returns CDR1 MNHNY and CDR2 SVGAGI (reference sequence). The junction had 9 bases not matched to a gene; V was cut back by 3 bases and J by 6 bases. The CDR3 DNA reads as TGTGCCAGCAGTTATCCGGGACTAGAAAACCCCGGGGAGCTGTTTTTT. Residues: CASSYPGLENPGELFF.

The chain recombines TRBV10-3 with TRBJ2-2; 9 bases map to TRBD1. The CDR3 has 17 residues. The J segment lost 4 bases and the V segment lost 2 bases, leaving 8 bases of the junction unmatched. Germline lookup yields CDR1 ENHRY and CDR2 SYGVKD. CDR3 coding DNA: TGTGCCATCAGTGAGGGACAGGGGCTTTGGGGCACCGGGGAGCTGTTTTTT. As protein: CAISEGQGLWGTGELFF.

V and J are TRBV28 and TRBJ2-3, with D unclear. The CDR3 covers 16 residues. The germline V and J ends were trimmed by 4 bases and 1 base, with 15 bases remaining between them. Germline loops: CDR1 MDHEN, CDR2 SYDVKM. As DNA, the CDR3 is TGTGCCAGCAGTTCTTACACCGATCCCCGCACAGATACGCAGTATTTT. Translation: CASSSYTDPRTDTQYF.

This rearrangement joins TRBV19 to TRBJ1-5; D not certain. The CDR3 is 14 amino acids. V was trimmed by 6 bases and J by 4 bases, leaving 13 bases between them. Germline loops: CDR1 LNHDA, CDR2 SQIVND (reference sequence). In DNA form, the CDR3 reads TGTGCCAGTAGCCCCCGGAGAGTTAATCAGCCCCAGCATTTT. Amino acids: CASSPRRVNQPQHF.

The chain is built from TRBV28 and TRBJ1-2, with D possibly TRBD1 on 5 matching bases. Germline V gene sequence: CDR1 MDHEN, CDR2 SYDVKM. Trimming shortened V by 1 base and J by 8 bases, and 11 bases separated the two germline ends. The CDR3 runs to 13 residues. Here the CDR3 reads CASSLYPQGGYTF. CDR3 nucleotides: TGTGCCAGCAGTTTATACCCCCAGGGCGGCTACACCTTC.

The rearrangement links TRBV7-2 to TRBJ2-3; D remains ambiguous. The CDR3 length is 14 residues. Per the germline V gene, CDR1 is SGHTA and CDR2 is FQGNSA. Between the trimmed V and J ends, which lost 1 base and 3 bases, there was a span of 8 bases. Here the CDR3 reads CASSLGLRTDTQYF. CDR3 sequence (DNA): TGTGCCAGCAGCTTAGGCCTGCGAACAGATACGCAGTATTTT.

J is TRBJ2-3 and V is TRBV9; D might be TRBD2 (5 bases). The V end was cut by 0 bases, the J end by 5 bases, with 16 bases between. The CDR3 totals 16 residues. Germline CDR1 and CDR2: SGDLS and YYNGEE. CDR3 DNA sequence: TGTGCCAGCAGCGTAGGAGGACTGCAGTCAAAAGATACGCAGTATTTT. This translates into CASSVGGLQSKDTQYF.

This chain links TRBV7-9 with TRBJ1-2; the D is unclear. The CDR3 runs 13 residues. The V and J ends lost 7 bases and 2 bases respectively, with 11 bases between them. The germline V gene encodes CDR1 SEHNR and CDR2 FQNEAQ (reference sequence). DNA for the CDR3: TGTGCCAGCACCCCTCAGGCGAACTATGGCTACACCTTC. The encoded protein is CASTPQANYGYTF.

The V and J genes are TRBV10-3 and TRBJ1-5, with TRBD1 as a possible D gene (6 bases). V was clipped by 8 bases and J by 4 bases, with 12 bases between them. This CDR3 comprises 13 residues. Germline CDR1 is ENHRY and CDR2 is SYGVKD. Here the CDR3 reads CAIQDRVNQPQHF. The CDR3 nucleotides are TGTGCCATCCAGGACAGAGTTAATCAGCCCCAGCATTTT.

The chain has TRBV30 and TRBJ2-7, with 8 positions matching TRBD1. The length of the CDR3 is 12 residues. With 5 bases clipped from V and 3 bases from J, the junction kept 3 bases outside the gene matches. Looked up from germline, CDR1 is GTSNPN and CDR2 is SVGIG (reference sequence). In DNA, the CDR3 is TGTGCCTGGGGGACAGGATACTACGAGCAGTACTTC. Translating it yields CAWGTGYYEQYF.

The V call is TRBV18, the J call TRBJ2-2, with 7 bases fitting TRBD1. V trimming: 0 bases; J trimming: 5 bases; junction bases outside the gene matches: 6. This CDR3 has 16 residues. The germline V gene has CDR1 KGHSH and CDR2 LQKENI. This CDR3 is CASSPPGQPRTGELFF. The CDR3 coding sequence is TGTGCCAGCTCACCACCGGGACAGCCGCGTACCGGGGAGCTGTTTTTT.

The chain has TRBV27 and TRBJ2-5, with D possibly TRBD1 on 6 matching bases. CDR1 and CDR2 from the germline V gene are MNHEY and SMNVEV (reference sequence). The CDR3 runs 13 residues. V was cut by 10 bases and J by 4 bases, with 16 bases left in between. The DNA for the CDR3 is TGTGCCATCATGACCAGGGGAAGAGAGACCCAGTACTTC. Its translation is CAIMTRGRETQYF.

The chain joins TRBV7-9 to TRBJ2-7, with 9 nucleotides matching TRBD1. J lost 3 bases, V lost 5 bases, and 14 bases had no gene match. The CDR3 runs 17 residues. Germline V gene data show CDR1 as SEHNR and CDR2 as FQNEAQ (reference sequence). The CDR3, as DNA: TGTGCCAGCAGCCCTAATGGCGCGGGGACAGGGATCTACGAGCAGTACTTC. It translates to CASSPNGAGTGIYEQYF.

The CDR3 coding sequence is TGTGCCAGTAGTAGGACTAGCGGGGGTTACAATGAGCAGTTCTTC. This gives the protein CASSRTSGGYNEQFF. The V gene is TRBV19, the J gene TRBJ2-1; TRBD2 matches at 13 bases. CDR1 LNHDA and CDR2 SQIVND come from the germline V gene (reference sequence). This CDR3 spans 15 amino acids. Trimming cost V 4 bases and J 4 bases; bases outside gene matches: 1.